This T cell receptor (beta chain) was sequenced in a study of T cells after yellow fever vaccination. This clonotype has a count of ten or more. Germline CDR1 and CDR2: SEHNR and FQNEAQ (reference sequence). The V end lost 2 bases, the J end lost 4 bases, and 14 bases lay between the germline ends. This CDR3 region has 15 residues. Via MiXCR, TCRdb re-called the 5' RACE reads, giving one row per CDR3 protein. This sample has 150,000 to 200,000 distinct CDR3 sequences; approximately 10% occur once, and the top ten carry around 33%. V gene TRBV7-9 combines with J gene TRBJ1-1; D might be TRBD1 (5 bases). This clonotype originated in a man aged 18 to 35 who received the YFV17D yellow fever vaccine. The sample consisted of CD8+ T cells sorted from PBMCs, taken 45 days after the yellow fever booster vaccination. CDR3 region: CASSLPAGSSTEAFF. For the CDR3, the DNA is TGTGCCAGCAGCTTACCCGCAGGGTCGAGCACTGAAGCTTTCTTT.